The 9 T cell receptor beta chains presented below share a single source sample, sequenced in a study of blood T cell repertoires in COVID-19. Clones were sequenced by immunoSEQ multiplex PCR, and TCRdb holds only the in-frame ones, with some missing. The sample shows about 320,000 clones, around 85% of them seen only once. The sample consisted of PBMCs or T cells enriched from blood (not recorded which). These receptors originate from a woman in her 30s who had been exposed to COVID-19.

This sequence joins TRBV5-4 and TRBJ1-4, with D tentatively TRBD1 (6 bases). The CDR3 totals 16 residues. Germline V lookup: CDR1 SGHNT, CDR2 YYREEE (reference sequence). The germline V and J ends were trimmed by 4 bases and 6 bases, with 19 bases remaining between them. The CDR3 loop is CASSKTSQGFDEKLFF. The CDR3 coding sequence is TGTGCCAGCAGCAAGACTTCTCAGGGGTTTGATGAAAAACTGTTTTTT. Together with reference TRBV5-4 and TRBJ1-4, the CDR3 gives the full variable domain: ETGVTQSPTHLIKTRGQQVTLRCSSQSGHNTVSWYQQALGQGPQFIFQYYREEENGRGNFPPRFSGLQFPNYSSELNVNALELDDSALYLCASSKTSQGFDEKLFFGSGTQLSVL.

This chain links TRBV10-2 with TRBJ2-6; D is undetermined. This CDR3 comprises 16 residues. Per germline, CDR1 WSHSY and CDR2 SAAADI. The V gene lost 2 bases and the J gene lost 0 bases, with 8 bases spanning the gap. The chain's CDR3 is CASSEDFLSGANVLTF. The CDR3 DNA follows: TGCGCCAGCAGTGAGGACTTCCTCTCTGGGGCCAACGTCCTGACTTTC.

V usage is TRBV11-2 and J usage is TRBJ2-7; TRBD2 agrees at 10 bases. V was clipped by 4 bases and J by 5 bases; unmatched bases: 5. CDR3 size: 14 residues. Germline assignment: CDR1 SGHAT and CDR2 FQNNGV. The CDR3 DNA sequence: TGTGCCAGCAGCTGGGCTAGCGGGAGAAACGAGCAGTACTTC. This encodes CASSWASGRNEQYF.

The CDR3 region has the DNA TGTGCCAGCAGTGTTCACAGGGGGCAGGCATCTGAAATAGCTTTCTTT. Translated: CASSVHRGQASEIAFF. J is TRBJ1-1 and V is TRBV6-1; 9 bases fit TRBD1. This CDR3 has 16 amino acids. The trim removed 4 bases at V and 10 bases at J, leaving 16 bases unmatched. The germline gives CDR1 MNHNS, CDR2 SASEGT.

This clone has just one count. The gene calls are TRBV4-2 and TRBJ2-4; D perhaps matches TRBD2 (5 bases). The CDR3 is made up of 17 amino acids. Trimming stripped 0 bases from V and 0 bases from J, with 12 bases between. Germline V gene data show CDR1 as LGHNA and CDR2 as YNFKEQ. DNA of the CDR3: TGTGCCAGCAGCCAAGAAGTCCGGGATTTAGCCAAAAACATTCAGTACTTC. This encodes CASSQEVRDLAKNIQYF.

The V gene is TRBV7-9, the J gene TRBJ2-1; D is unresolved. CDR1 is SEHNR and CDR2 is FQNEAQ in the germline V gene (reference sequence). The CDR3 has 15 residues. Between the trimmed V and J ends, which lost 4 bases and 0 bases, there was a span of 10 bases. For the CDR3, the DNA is TGTGCCAGCAGCTGGAGTGCCAGCTCCTACAATGAGCAGTTCTTC. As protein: CASSWSASSYNEQFF.

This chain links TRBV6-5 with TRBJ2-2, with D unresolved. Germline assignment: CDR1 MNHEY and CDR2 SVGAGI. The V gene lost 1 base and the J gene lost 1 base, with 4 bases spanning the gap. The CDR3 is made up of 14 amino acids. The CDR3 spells CASSYFRNTGELFF. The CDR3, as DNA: TGTGCCAGCAGTTACTTCCGGAACACCGGGGAGCTGTTTTTT.

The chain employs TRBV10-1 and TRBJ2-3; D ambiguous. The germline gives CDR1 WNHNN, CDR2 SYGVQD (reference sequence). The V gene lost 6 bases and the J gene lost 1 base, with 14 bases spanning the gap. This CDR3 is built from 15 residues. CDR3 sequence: CASSNLLLGTDTQYF. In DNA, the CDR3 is TGCGCCAGCAGCAACCTACTATTAGGCACAGATACGCAGTATTTT.

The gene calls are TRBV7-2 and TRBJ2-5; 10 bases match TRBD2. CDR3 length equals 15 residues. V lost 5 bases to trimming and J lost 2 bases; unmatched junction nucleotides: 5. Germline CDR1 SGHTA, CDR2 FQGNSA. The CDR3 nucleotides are TGTGCCAGCAGCAGGACTAGCGGACTGCAAGAGACCCAGTACTTC. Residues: CASSRTSGLQETQYF.